This TCR beta chain was retrieved from a study of OX40 agonist ivuxolimab in advanced cancers. Assay: immunoSEQ multiplex PCR; the TCRdb copy retains only in-frame clones and omits some. The data contain under 70,000 clones, over 75% of them seen just once; the ten biggest clones take up about 6.5%. This specimen consisted of CD4+ or CD8+ T cells sorted from blood, obtained in a trial of the OX40 agonist ivuxolimab. The sequence was obtained from an adult with an advanced solid tumor such as melanoma, head and neck, liver or kidney cancer.

The CDR3 sequence is CASSSGAWDTEAFF. For the CDR3, the DNA is TGTGCCAGCAGCTCTGGGGCATGGGACACTGAAGCTTTCTTT. The rearrangement links TRBV7-9 to TRBJ1-1; maybe TRBD1 (5 bases). CDR3 length equals 14 residues. The germline CDR1 and CDR2 sequences are SEHNR and FQNEAQ (reference sequence). V was pared by 4 bases and J by 3 bases, with 12 bases between.